This T cell receptor beta chain was documented in a study of cytomegalovirus exposure and HLA in healthy donors. Points from the study as a whole: Evidence from a later analysis indicated that most CMV-associated TCR beta chains looked HLA-restricted.

As to this clone: Its target is not known. Other DNA sequences in the sample encode the same CDR3.

V shed 3 bases, J shed 1 base, and the junction held 3 bases outside the gene matches. The CDR3 is 14 residues long. Germline CDR1 reads SGHRS; CDR2 reads YFSETQ. PCR used 60 Vbeta primers and 13 Jbeta primers. The protocol was immunoSEQ multiplex PCR, while the TCRdb copy is restricted to in-frame clones and leaves out a portion. The sample holds under 130,000 clones; 55% to 65% are singletons and the top ten take approximately 3.9%. V and J are TRBV5-1 and TRBJ2-5, with TRBD1 matching 7 bases. Sequenced material: PBMCs. The sequence was obtained from a young man in good health and CMV-seropositive. The CDR3 nucleotides read TGCGCCAGCAGCTCGGGGACAGCCCAAGAGACCCAGTACTTC. This gives the protein CASSSGTAQETQYF.